The TCR beta chain under discussion was sequenced for a study of response to subunit inactivated influenza vaccine. Study-wide findings and caveats: The authors put forward the suggestion that each seasonal influenza vaccination may bring in only a limited number of new T cells.

This clonotype was seen at least ten times. Its matching antigen is unknown. Each CDR3 protein is one row after TCRdb ran MiXCR on the RT-PCR reads. Among under 550,000 distinct CDR3 sequences listed, around 8% were seen once. This receptor was identified in a man in his fifties or sixties who received an inactivated influenza vaccine. Sequenced material: PBMCs from blood, taken roughly 24 months after vaccination.

The CDR3, as DNA: TGTGCCAGCAGCTTAGCAGGGGGACAGGGGCTTGGCTACACCTTC. As protein: CASSLAGGQGLGYTF. The chain uses TRBV7-2 and TRBJ1-2; 10 bases are shared with TRBD1. The CDR3 has 15 amino acids. Unmatched junction bases numbered 5, after V lost 0 bases and J lost 7 bases. Germline CDR1 reads SGHTA; CDR2 reads FQGNSA.